This section outlines one T cell receptor beta chain sequence together with its context. Some clones are missing from TCRdb's copy, which holds only in-frame ones; the method was immunoSEQ multiplex PCR. The sample yields about 92,000 clones, 83% seen once. Between the trimmed V and J ends, which lost 0 bases and 1 base, there was a span of 10 bases. This CDR3 contains 14 residues. Germline CDR1 and CDR2: GTSNPN and SVGIG (reference sequence). The source of the sample is a study of PD-1 blockade in classical Hodgkin lymphoma. Stated time point: cycle 4 day 1 (C4D1), after less than 7 weeks of nivolumab. There was relapse after autologous stem cell transplantation in every patient, and there was variation in brentuximab vedotin exposure.

Specimen: peripheral blood mononuclear cells (PBMCs), collected before the fourth cycle of nivolumab. The V gene is TRBV30, the J gene TRBJ2-7; a weak D match, TRBD2 (6 bases). This receptor was identified in a human donor with classical Hodgkin lymphoma. The CDR3 is CAWSVGGISYEQYF. Written as DNA, the CDR3 is TGTGCCTGGAGTGTCGGAGGGATATCCTACGAGCAGTACTTC. Full variable domain (outside the CDR3, taken from reference TRBV30 and TRBJ2-7): SQTIHQWPATLVQPVGSPLSLECTVEGTSNPNLYWYRQAAGRGLQLLFYSVGIGQISSEVPQNLSASRPQDRQFILSSKKLLLSDSGFYLCAWSVGGISYEQYFGPGTRLTVT.